The 18 T cell receptor beta chains below come from one sample, sequenced in a study of Ad26.COV2.S vaccination and SARS-CoV-2 variants. Measured with immunoSEQ multiplex PCR; TCRdb has only the in-frame clones, and not every one. In the table there are about 390,000 clones, 80% to 95% of which are singletons. As for treatment: around 19 received Ad26.COV2.S at low or high dose, single or two shots; roughly five received placebo; per-sample allocation not given. Sampling happened 63 days after the first vaccine or placebo injection. Sequencing used peripheral blood, obtained in a trial of Ad26.COV2.S vaccine versus placebo. The receptors were sampled from a person between 18 and 59 years old who received the Ad26.COV2.S COVID-19 vaccine or a placebo.

The chain links TRBV11-2 to TRBJ2-7; D possibly matches TRBD1 or TRBD2 (6 bases each). This CDR3 has 14 residues. Germline-derived CDR1 and CDR2 are SGHAT and FQNNGV. Deletions cut 3 bases from V and 4 bases from J, with 13 bases between. The CDR3 loop is CASSFGRGGYEQYF. CDR3 bases: TGTGCCAGCAGCTTCGGCAGGGGAGGATACGAGCAGTACTTC.

V usage is TRBV19 and J usage is TRBJ1-2, with unresolved D. V was clipped by 4 bases and J by 4 bases, with 13 bases between them. The CDR3 length is 14 residues. The germline V gene encodes CDR1 LNHDA and CDR2 SQIVND (reference sequence). CDR3 protein: CASSNNVGGYGYTF. CDR3 nucleotides: TGTGCCAGTAGTAACAATGTTGGAGGCTATGGCTACACCTTC.

The chain couples TRBV19 to TRBJ1-2; D is undetermined. This CDR3 is 14 amino acids long. In germline, CDR1 is LNHDA, CDR2 SQIVND (reference sequence). V lost 4 bases, J lost 4 bases, and 13 bases lay in between. This chain's CDR3 is CASSRRVPPYGYTF. CDR3 nucleotides: TGTGCCAGTAGTAGACGGGTCCCTCCCTATGGCTACACCTTC.

The CDR3 DNA follows: TGCAGCGTTGAAGTCCCCGGCGGCTACACCTTC. Protein sequence: CSVEVPGGYTF. The chain couples TRBV29-1 to TRBJ1-2; no clear D. CDR3 length: 11 residues. Trimming cost V 1 base and J 8 bases, with 8 bases left between them. The V gene's germline CDR1 is SQVTM and CDR2 ANQGSEA. The full variable domain, with the rest looked up from reference TRBV29-1 and TRBJ1-2, is SAVISQKPSRDICQRGTSLTIQCQVDSQVTMMFWYRQQPGQSLTLIATANQGSEATYESGFVIDKFPISRPNLTFSTLTVSNMSPEDSSIYLCSVEVPGGYTFGSGTRLTVV.

The V and J genes are TRBV24-1 and TRBJ1-5; D might be TRBD1 (6 bases). Germline-derived CDR1 and CDR2 are KGHDR and SFDVKD. V shed 2 bases and J shed 3 bases, with 7 bases lying between them. The CDR3 has 14 residues. The CDR3 DNA follows: TGTGCCACCAGTGATTCGGGACACAATCAGCCCCAGCATTTT. It encodes CATSDSGHNQPQHF.

DNA of the CDR3: TGTGCCTGGAGCTTAGGACAGGGTAGAGGGGAGCTGTTTTTT. It is translated as CAWSLGQGRGELFF. This rearrangement joins TRBV30 to TRBJ2-2, with 8 bases fitting TRBD1. The ends lost 3 bases at V and 8 bases at J; junction bases unmatched: 8. Germline V gene data show CDR1 as GTSNPN and CDR2 as SVGIG (reference sequence). CDR3 length equals 14 residues.

CDR3 loop: CASSLGSGGGQPQHF. CDR3 DNA: TGTGCCAGCAGCCTAGGTTCTGGGGGGGGTCAGCCCCAGCATTTT. The chain links TRBV7-2 to TRBJ1-5; perhaps TRBD1 as D (5 bases). The V end lost 5 bases, the J end lost 6 bases, and 17 bases lay between the germline ends. CDR1 is SGHTA, CDR2 FQGNSA, per germline. The CDR3 spans 15 residues.

The chain couples TRBV28 to TRBJ1-1; D is uncertain. V was trimmed by 3 bases and J by 1 base, leaving 12 bases between them. Germline V gene lookup returns CDR1 MDHEN and CDR2 SYDVKM. The CDR3 runs 15 residues. The CDR3 is CASSLIRERNTEAFF. The CDR3, as DNA: TGTGCCAGCAGTTTGATCCGGGAGAGGAACACTGAAGCTTTCTTT.

V usage is TRBV9 and J usage is TRBJ1-1; D possibly corresponds to TRBD1 (5 bases). The CDR3 totals 13 residues. Germline loops: CDR1 SGDLS, CDR2 YYNGEE. Deletions cut 9 bases from V and 2 bases from J, with 14 bases between. In DNA form, the CDR3 reads TGTGCCACAAGCCGGACACCCAACACTGAAGCTTTCTTT. This gives the protein CATSRTPNTEAFF.

The rearrangement links TRBV6-2 or TRBV6-3 to TRBJ2-1; 13 nucleotides match TRBD2. CDR1 and CDR2 (germline): MNHEY, SVGEGT. V shed 5 bases and J 7 bases; nucleotides not matched to a gene: 17. The CDR3 extends over 19 amino acids. Here the CDR3 DNA reads TGTGCCAGCAGTCCCATTTTTTCTCCGGGACTAGCGGGGTCGAATGAGCAGTTCTTC. Its protein product is CASSPIFSPGLAGSNEQFF.

The CDR3: CASSLGPDDEAFF. CDR3 DNA sequence: TGTGCCAGCAGCTTAGGGCCGGACGATGAAGCTTTCTTT. The chain is built from TRBV7-2 and TRBJ1-1; no clear D. The CDR3 has 13 amino acids. CDR1 is SGHTA, CDR2 FQGNSA, per germline. With 1 base removed from V and 7 bases from J, the gap between germline ends came to 10 bases.

The chain couples TRBV5-6 to TRBJ2-3; TRBD2 is a possible D gene (6 bases). V was cut by 0 bases and J by 2 bases, with 22 bases left in between. Germline V gene sequence: CDR1 SGHDT, CDR2 YYEEEE. The CDR3 is 19 residues long. CDR3 protein: CASSLGPSSYSGYTDTQYF. The CDR3 nucleotides read TGTGCCAGCAGCTTGGGACCGTCCTCGTACAGCGGGTACACAGATACGCAGTATTTT.

This clone was counted once. V is TRBV12-5 and J is TRBJ2-1, with 11 bases fitting TRBD2. CDR1 is LGHNT, CDR2 FRNRAP, per germline. Trimming removed 1 base from V and 7 bases from J; junction bases left unmatched: 12. The CDR3 totals 18 residues. The CDR3 DNA reads TGTGCTAGTGGTTTGGGGCCTTATAGCGGGGGGGCTGGGAATGAGCAGTTCTTC. This gives the protein CASGLGPYSGGAGNEQFF.

This chain links TRBV18 with TRBJ2-2; unclear D gene. Germline CDR1 and CDR2: KGHSH and LQKENI. The CDR3 contains 17 residues. The V gene lost 0 bases and the J gene lost 4 bases, with 15 bases spanning the gap. CDR3: CASSPPLLRKGTGELFF. Written as DNA, the CDR3 is TGTGCCAGCTCACCACCGCTTCTAAGAAAAGGCACCGGGGAGCTGTTTTTT. Full variable domain (rest looked up from reference TRBV18 and TRBJ2-2): NAGVMQNPRHLVRRRGQEARLRCSPMKGHSHVYWYRQLPEEGLKFMVYLQKENIIDESGMPKERFSAEFPKEGPSILRIQQVVRGDSAAYFCASSPPLLRKGTGELFFGEGSRLTVL.

For the CDR3, the DNA is TGTGCCAGCAGTTTATCACCCAGCGGGGTGCTCGAGCAGTACTTC. This gives the protein CASSLSPSGVLEQYF. The chain joins TRBV27 to TRBJ2-7; 7 nucleotides line up with TRBD2. Germline V CDR1 and CDR2: MNHEY, SMNVEV (reference sequence). The CDR3 has 15 residues. With V trimmed by 0 bases and J by 6 bases, 8 bases remained unmatched.

The chain joins TRBV2 to TRBJ2-4, with 9 bases aligning to TRBD1. V lost 7 bases to trimming and J lost 6 bases; unmatched junction nucleotides: 7. Germline V lookup: CDR1 SNHLY, CDR2 FYNNEI. The CDR3 spans 14 residues. The CDR3 here is CASTEGGQGNIQYF. In DNA, the CDR3 is TGTGCCAGCACCGAGGGGGGACAGGGAAACATTCAGTACTTC.

This chain connects TRBV5-1 to TRBJ2-6; possible D gene TRBD2, 6 bases. Deletions cut 0 bases from V and 10 bases from J, with 14 bases between. The V gene's germline CDR1 is SGHRS and CDR2 YFSETQ. CDR3 size: 15 residues. In nucleotides, the CDR3 is TGCGCCAGCAGCTTGGCATGGAGGGGAGTAAACGTCCTGACTTTC. It codes for CASSLAWRGVNVLTF.

This clone has just a few counts. The chain recombines TRBV12-1 with TRBJ2-2; the table assigns TRBD2, which was not confirmed against the DNA. TRBV12-1 represents a pseudogene. This CDR3 has 16 amino acids. The CDR3 DNA sequence: TGTGCCAGCAGCTCCCCAGCGGGGGCGAACACCGGGGAGCTGTTTTTT. Its translation is CASSSPAGANTGELFF.